The 22 T cell receptor beta chains below come from one sample, sequenced in a study of T cells in Graves' hyperthyroidism and ophthalmopathy. RNA transcripts yielded amplified TCR beta CDR3 regions. RT-PCR in the first round (using the HTBI primer set) targeted the TCR CDR3. TCRdb itself ran the multiplex PCR reads through MiXCR, one entry per CDR3 protein. Of roughly 500,000 distinct CDR3 sequences listed, around 14% are singletons. Sequencing was carried out using blood. The receptors were sampled from a woman in her twenties or thirties with Graves' hyperthyroidism that later progressed to Graves' ophthalmopathy.

This clonotype came up many times. The V call is TRBV30, the J call TRBJ2-3; D is unclear. The CDR3 is made up of 12 amino acids. The ends were cut back, 1 base at V and 7 bases at J, with 9 bases in the middle. From germline, CDR1 is GTSNPN and CDR2 SVGIG (reference sequence). CDR3 sequence: CAWSAAVNTQYF. The CDR3 DNA follows: TGTGCCTGGAGTGCTGCGGTGAATACGCAGTATTTT.

This clonotype was counted at least ten times. The rearrangement links TRBV19 to TRBJ1-1; D unresolved. This CDR3 region has 13 residues. Trimming removed 6 bases at V and 4 bases at J, with 12 bases between. Germline V lookup: CDR1 LNHDA, CDR2 SQIVND (reference sequence). The CDR3, as DNA: TGTGCCAGTAGCGAGACTTATGGCACTGAAGCTTTCTTT. Protein sequence: CASSETYGTEAFF.

This clonotype occurred many times. The chain couples TRBV6-1 to TRBJ1-1; 8 positions match TRBD1. After removal of 5 bases from V and 4 bases from J, the junction contained 6 bases not matched to a gene. The length of the CDR3 is 14 residues. Per the germline V gene, CDR1 is MNHNS and CDR2 is SASEGT. The CDR3 sequence: CASSKQGVGTEAFF. CDR3 DNA: TGTGCCAGCAGTAAACAGGGGGTAGGCACTGAAGCTTTCTTT.

This clonotype has ten or more counts. The J gene is TRBJ2-5, the V gene TRBV28, with 11 bases lining up with TRBD2. Per germline, CDR1 MDHEN and CDR2 SYDVKM. Trimming cost V 6 bases and J 4 bases; bases outside gene matches: 7. This CDR3 is 15 amino acids long. CDR3 sequence: CASRLAGETPETQYF. The CDR3 DNA reads as TGTGCCAGCAGACTAGCGGGAGAGACGCCAGAGACCCAGTACTTC.

This clonotype was observed many times. This chain joins TRBV11-3 and TRBJ2-3; 9 nucleotides line up with TRBD2. The CDR3 has 17 residues. Per the germline V gene, CDR1 is SGHNT and CDR2 is YENEEA. V shed 1 base, J shed 6 bases, and the junction held 11 bases outside the gene matches. The CDR3 here is CASSLGGDSGSMDTQYF. For the CDR3, the DNA is TGTGCCAGCAGCTTAGGGGGTGATAGCGGGAGTATGGATACGCAGTATTTT. The variable domain in full, completed from reference TRBV11-3 and TRBJ2-3, reads EAGVVQSPRYKIIEKKQPVAFWCNPISGHNTLYWYLQNLGQGPELLIRYENEEAVDDSQLPKDRFSAERLKGVDSTLKIQPAELGDSAVYLCASSLGGDSGSMDTQYFGPGTRLTVL.

This clonotype was detected many times. The rearrangement joins TRBV11-2 to TRBJ1-2, with D unresolved. Trimming shortened V by 4 bases and J by 4 bases, and 7 bases separated the two germline ends. Germline lookup yields CDR1 SGHAT and CDR2 FQNNGV. This CDR3 contains 12 residues. The CDR3 sequence: CASSSSLYGYTF. DNA of the CDR3: TGTGCCAGCAGCTCGAGTCTCTATGGCTACACCTTC.

This clonotype was recorded at least ten times. The chain couples TRBV28 to TRBJ2-7; 9 nucleotides align to TRBD2. From germline, CDR1 is MDHEN and CDR2 SYDVKM. Unmatched junction bases numbered 5, after V lost 7 bases and J lost 4 bases. The CDR3 covers 13 residues. In DNA, the CDR3 is TGTGCCAGCAAGCTAGCGGGGAATTACGAGCAGTACTTC. This translates into CASKLAGNYEQYF. Full variable domain (outside the CDR3, taken from reference TRBV28 and TRBJ2-7): DVKVTQSSRYLVKRTGEKVFLECVQDMDHENMFWYRQDPGLGLRLIYFSYDVKMKEKGDIPEGYSVSREKKERFSLILESASTNQTSMYLCASKLAGNYEQYFGPGTRLTVT.

V gene TRBV4-1 combines with J gene TRBJ2-2; the D call may be TRBD1 or TRBD2 (6 bases each). Germline CDR1 is MGHRA and CDR2 is YSYEKL. V lost 2 bases, J lost 1 base, and 14 bases lay in between. The CDR3 consists of 17 residues. CDR3 in amino acids: CASSQPTGRRNTGELFF. CDR3 sequence (DNA): TGCGCCAGCAGCCAACCTACAGGGAGGAGGAACACCGGGGAGCTGTTTTTT.

This clonotype was counted ten times or more. This rearrangement joins TRBV7-2 to TRBJ2-1; possibly TRBD2 for D (6 bases). V lost 1 base and J 7 bases, leaving 11 bases between the germline ends. The CDR3 loop spans 14 amino acids. The germline V gene encodes CDR1 SGHTA and CDR2 FQGNSA. CDR3 region: CASSLVADGNEQFF. DNA of the CDR3: TGTGCCAGCAGCTTAGTAGCGGACGGTAATGAGCAGTTCTTC.

The sample holds many counts of this clonotype. The rearrangement joins TRBV7-9 to TRBJ2-7; the D is unclear. Trimming removed 3 bases at V and 0 bases at J, with 9 bases between. Germline lookup yields CDR1 SEHNR and CDR2 FQNEAQ (reference sequence). The CDR3 runs to 14 residues. The CDR3: CASSFGRTSYEQYF. The CDR3 DNA is TGTGCCAGCAGCTTTGGCAGGACCTCCTACGAGCAGTACTTC.

Many counts were recorded for this clonotype. This chain uses TRBV20-1 with TRBJ1-2; D ambiguous. The CDR3 has 15 residues. Germline V gives CDR1 DFQATT, CDR2 SNEGSKA (reference sequence). V was cut by 3 bases and J by 3 bases, with 17 bases left in between. CDR3 protein: CSAREPGGVDYGYTF. The CDR3 DNA sequence: TGCAGTGCTAGGGAACCCGGTGGGGTTGACTATGGCTACACCTTC.

This clonotype was counted ten times or more. This chain joins TRBV6-1 and TRBJ2-7, with 7 bases lining up with TRBD1. Looked up from germline, CDR1 is MNHNS and CDR2 is SASEGT. V trimming: 6 bases; J trimming: 3 bases; junction bases outside the gene matches: 11. The CDR3 extends over 15 amino acids. DNA for the CDR3: TGTGCCAGCAGACCCGACAGGGTTTTAATCTACGAGCAGTACTTC. Translated: CASRPDRVLIYEQYF.

This clonotype has only a few counts. The rearrangement joins TRBV28 to TRBJ1-2, with 7 bases identical to TRBD1. This CDR3 spans 16 amino acids. Per germline, CDR1 MDHEN and CDR2 SYDVKM. The junction had 8 bases not matched to a gene; V was cut back by 1 base and J by 3 bases. CDR3: CASSLYPGQVYYGYTF. CDR3 DNA: TGTGCCAGCAGTTTATACCCTGGACAGGTCTACTATGGCTACACCTTC.

The sample holds many counts of this clonotype. This chain uses TRBV18 with TRBJ2-1; 8 bases match TRBD2. Germline lookup yields CDR1 KGHSH and CDR2 LQKENI. The CDR3 length is 15 residues. The junction had 2 bases not matched to a gene; V was cut back by 2 bases and J by 2 bases. The CDR3 loop is CASSPAGGAYNEQFF. The CDR3, as DNA: TGTGCCAGCTCACCAGCGGGAGGCGCCTACAATGAGCAGTTCTTC.

The chain is built from TRBV19 and TRBJ2-2, with D possibly called TRBD1 or TRBD2 (5 bases each). V was cut by 4 bases and J by 7 bases, with 7 bases left in between. The germline CDR1 and CDR2 sequences are LNHDA and SQIVND (reference sequence). The CDR3 has 12 residues. CDR3 region: CASSTGSGELFF. The CDR3 DNA reads as TGTGCCAGTAGTACAGGGAGCGGGGAGCTGTTTTTT.

Points on this clonotype: At one boundary the junction diverges from the germline segment, which might be a read error. The chain is built from TRBV10-3 and TRBJ2-5; D possibly corresponds to TRBD1 (6 bases). Germline-derived CDR1 and CDR2 are ENHRY and SYGVKD. This CDR3 comprises 14 residues. The CDR3 DNA follows: TGTGCCGTCAGTGAGGGGGTAGTCGGTGTGACCCAGTACTTC. Translation: CAVSEGVVGVTQYF.

This clonotype was detected ten times or more. V usage is TRBV27 and J usage is TRBJ2-1; maybe TRBD1 (5 bases). The CDR3 is 14 residues long. Per the germline V gene, CDR1 is MNHEY and CDR2 is SMNVEV (reference sequence). Trimming took 10 bases from V and 0 from J, leaving 13 bases between them. The DNA of the CDR3 is TGTGCCACCCACTCAGGGTACTCCTACAATGAGCAGTTCTTC. Translating gives CATHSGYSYNEQFF.

With regard to this clonotype: A read error is possible here, since a much larger clone lies one base away. The CDR3 carries no conserved terminal phenylalanine or tryptophan, so it likely arises from a read error. The chain joins TRBV28 to TRBJ2-2; 9 bases agree with TRBD2. The V gene's germline CDR1 is MDHEN and CDR2 SYDVKM. This CDR3 has 13 amino acids. The CDR3 sequence: CAAGGSNTGELFL. The CDR3 DNA is TGTGCAGCGGGGGGCTCGAACACCGGGGAGCTGTTTCTT.

At least ten counts were recorded for this clonotype. V is TRBV6-1 and J is TRBJ1-6; TRBD1 agrees at 8 bases. This CDR3 has 21 residues. The germline CDR1 and CDR2 sequences are MNHNS and SASEGT. The V gene end was trimmed by 8 bases and the J gene end by 1 base; junction bases not matched to a gene: 22. CDR3 sequence reads: CASRRPTGGQMLGSYNSPLHF. The CDR3 nucleotides read TGTGCCAGCCGCCGACCAACAGGGGGACAAATGTTAGGGTCCTATAATTCACCCCTCCACTTT.

This clonotype was detected many times. The V gene is TRBV19, the J gene TRBJ2-7; 7 bases are a match to TRBD2. The CDR3 runs to 14 residues. Germline CDR1 reads LNHDA; CDR2 reads SQIVND (reference sequence). J lost 8 bases, V lost 5 bases, and 12 bases had no gene match. CDR3 loop: CASSGISGSTKQYF. CDR3 nucleotides: TGTGCCAGTAGTGGCATTAGCGGGTCTACGAAGCAGTACTTC. Filled out from reference TRBV19 and TRBJ2-7, the complete variable domain reads DGGITQSPKYLFRKEGQNVTLSCEQNLNHDAMYWYRQDPGQGLRLIYYSQIVNDFQKGDIAEGYSVSREKKESFPLTVTSAQKNPTAFYLCASSGISGSTKQYFGPGTRLTVT.

This clonotype was recorded many times. This chain connects TRBV3-1 to TRBJ2-7; 7 bases fit TRBD1. Germline V CDR1 and CDR2: LGHDT, YNNKEL (reference sequence). Losses at the gene ends were 4 bases for V and 0 bases for J; bases not matched to a gene: 3. CDR3 size: 14 residues. Here the CDR3 DNA reads TGTGCCAGCAGCCGAGGGACAGCCTCCTACGAGCAGTACTTC. It codes for CASSRGTASYEQYF.

This clonotype was picked up many times. V is TRBV7-2 and J is TRBJ2-1, with 12 positions matching TRBD2. The CDR3 sequence is 20 residues long. V lost 4 bases, J lost 1 base, and 14 bases stayed unmatched. Germline CDR1 reads SGHTA; CDR2 reads FQGNSA. The CDR3 DNA reads as TGTGCCAGCAGCTCGAAAACAAAGACTAGCGGGAGAACTTCCTACAATGAGCAGTTCTTC. As protein: CASSSKTKTSGRTSYNEQFF.